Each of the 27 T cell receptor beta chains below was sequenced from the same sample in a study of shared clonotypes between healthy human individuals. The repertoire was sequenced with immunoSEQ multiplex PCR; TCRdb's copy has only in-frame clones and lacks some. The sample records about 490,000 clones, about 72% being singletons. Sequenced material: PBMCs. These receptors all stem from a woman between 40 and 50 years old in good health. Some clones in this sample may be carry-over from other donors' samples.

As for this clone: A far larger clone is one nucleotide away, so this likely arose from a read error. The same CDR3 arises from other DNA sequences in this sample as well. CDR3 DNA: TGTGCCAGCAGCCCGCGACTAGCAGGAGGGATGGAAGAGACCCAGTACTTC. Its protein product is CASSPRLAGGMEETQYF. The gene calls are TRBV4-2 and TRBJ2-5; TRBD2 agrees at 7 bases. Germline CDR1 LGHNA, CDR2 YNFKEQ. Trimming cost V 4 bases and J 3 bases; bases outside gene matches: 14. The CDR3 has 17 residues.

CDR3 nucleotides: TGTGCCAGCGCGGGCCGCAACACCGGGGAGCTGTTTTTT. Translation gives CASAGRNTGELFF. The rearrangement links TRBV2 to TRBJ2-2; tentative D call: TRBD2 (5 bases). V lost 8 bases and J lost 2, with 9 bases in between. Looked up from germline, CDR1 is SNHLY and CDR2 is FYNNEI. There are 13 residues in the CDR3.

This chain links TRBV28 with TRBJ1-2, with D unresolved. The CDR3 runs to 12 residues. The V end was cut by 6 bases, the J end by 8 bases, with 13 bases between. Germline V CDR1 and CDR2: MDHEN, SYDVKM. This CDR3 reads CASRFPLRGYTF. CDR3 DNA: TGTGCCAGCAGGTTCCCGCTTCGGGGCTACACCTTC.

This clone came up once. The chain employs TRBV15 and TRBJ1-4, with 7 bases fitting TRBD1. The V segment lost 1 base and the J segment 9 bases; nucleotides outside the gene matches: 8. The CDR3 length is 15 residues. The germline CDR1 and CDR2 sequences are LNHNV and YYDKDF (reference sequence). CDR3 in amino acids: CATSRGGERGQKLFF. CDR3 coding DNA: TGTGCCACCAGCAGAGGGGGAGAGAGGGGGCAAAAACTGTTTTTT.

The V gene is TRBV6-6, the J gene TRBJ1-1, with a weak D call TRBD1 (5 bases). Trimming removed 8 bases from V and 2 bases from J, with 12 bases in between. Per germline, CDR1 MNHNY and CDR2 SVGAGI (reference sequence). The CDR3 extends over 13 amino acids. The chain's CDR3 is CASVRTRNTEAFF. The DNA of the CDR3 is TGTGCCAGCGTGCGGACACGAAACACTGAAGCTTTCTTT.

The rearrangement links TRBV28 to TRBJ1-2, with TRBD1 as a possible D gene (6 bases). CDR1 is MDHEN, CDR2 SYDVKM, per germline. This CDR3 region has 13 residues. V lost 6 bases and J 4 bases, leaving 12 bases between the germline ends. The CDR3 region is CASSSVQGYGYTF. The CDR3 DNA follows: TGTGCCAGCAGCTCGGTACAGGGCTATGGCTACACCTTC.

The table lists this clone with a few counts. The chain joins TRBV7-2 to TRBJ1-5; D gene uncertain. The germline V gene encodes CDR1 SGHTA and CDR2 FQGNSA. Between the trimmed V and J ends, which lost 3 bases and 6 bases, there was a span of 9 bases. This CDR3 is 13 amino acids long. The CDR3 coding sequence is TGTGCCAGCAGCTTGCGGGTGGGTCAGCCCCAGCATTTT. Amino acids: CASSLRVGQPQHF.

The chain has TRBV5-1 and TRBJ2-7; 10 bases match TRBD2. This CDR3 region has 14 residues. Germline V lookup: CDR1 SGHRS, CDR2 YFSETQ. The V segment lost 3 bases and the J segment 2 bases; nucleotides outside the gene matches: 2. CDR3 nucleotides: TGCGCCAGCAGCTCGACTAGCGGGCCCTACGAGCAGTACTTC. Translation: CASSSTSGPYEQYF. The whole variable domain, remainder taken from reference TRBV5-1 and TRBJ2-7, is KAGVTQTPRYLIKTRGQQVTLSCSPISGHRSVSWYQQTPGQGLQFLFEYFSETQRNKGNFPGRFSGRQFSNSRSEMNVSTLELGDSALYLCASSSTSGPYEQYFGPGTRLTVT.

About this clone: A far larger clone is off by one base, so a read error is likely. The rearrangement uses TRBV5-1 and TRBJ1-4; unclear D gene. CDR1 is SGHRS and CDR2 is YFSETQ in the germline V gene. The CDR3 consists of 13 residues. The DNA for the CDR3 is TGCGCCAGCAGCTTGGAGCCGCGTGAAAAACTGTCTTTT. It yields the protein CASSLEPREKLSF. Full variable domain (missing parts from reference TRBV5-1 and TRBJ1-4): KAGVTQTPRYLIKTRGQQVTLSCSPISGHRSVSWYQQTPGQGLQFLFEYFSETQRNKGNFPGRFSGRQFSNSRSEMNVSTLELGDSALYLCASSLEPREKLSFGSGTQLSVL.

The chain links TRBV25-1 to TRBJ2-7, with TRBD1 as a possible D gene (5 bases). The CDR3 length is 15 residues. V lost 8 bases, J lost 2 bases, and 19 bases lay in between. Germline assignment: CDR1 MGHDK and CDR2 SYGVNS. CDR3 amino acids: CASQRGFEDTYEQYF. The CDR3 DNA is TGTGCCAGCCAAAGGGGTTTCGAGGATACCTACGAGCAGTACTTC.

CDR3 region: CASSLQVSSGRNEQFF. DNA of the CDR3: TGTGCCAGCAGCCTACAGGTATCTAGCGGGAGAAATGAGCAGTTCTTC. The chain joins TRBV7-2 to TRBJ2-1; TRBD2 matches 10 bases. The CDR3 sequence is 16 residues long. Trimming cost V 5 bases and J 7 bases; bases outside gene matches: 11. Germline V CDR1 and CDR2: SGHTA, FQGNSA. Looking up the rest from reference TRBV7-2 and TRBJ2-1 gives the full variable domain: GAGVSQSPSNKVTEKGKDVELRCDPISGHTALYWYRQSLGQGLEFLIYFQGNSAPDKSGLPSDRFSAERTGGSVSTLTIQRTQQEDSAVYLCASSLQVSSGRNEQFFGPGTRLTVL.

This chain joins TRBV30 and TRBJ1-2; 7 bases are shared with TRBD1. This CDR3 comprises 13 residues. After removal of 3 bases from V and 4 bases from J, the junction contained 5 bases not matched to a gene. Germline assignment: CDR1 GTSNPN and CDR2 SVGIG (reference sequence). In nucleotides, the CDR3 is TGTGCCTGGAGCACAGGGGTTGGCTATGGCTACACCTTC. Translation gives CAWSTGVGYGYTF.

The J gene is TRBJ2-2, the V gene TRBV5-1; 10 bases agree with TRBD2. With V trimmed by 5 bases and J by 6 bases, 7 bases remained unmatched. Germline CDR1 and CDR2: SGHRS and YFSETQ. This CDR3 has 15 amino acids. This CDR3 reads CASRPSGSVAGELFF. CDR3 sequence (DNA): TGCGCCAGCAGACCTAGCGGGAGCGTAGCCGGGGAGCTGTTTTTT.

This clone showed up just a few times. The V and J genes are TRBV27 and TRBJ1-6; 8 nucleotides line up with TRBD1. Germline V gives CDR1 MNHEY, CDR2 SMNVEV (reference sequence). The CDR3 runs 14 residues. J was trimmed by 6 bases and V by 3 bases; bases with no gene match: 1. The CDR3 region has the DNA TGTGCCAGCAGTTTCAGGGGGCCTAATTCACCCCTCCACTTT. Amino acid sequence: CASSFRGPNSPLHF.

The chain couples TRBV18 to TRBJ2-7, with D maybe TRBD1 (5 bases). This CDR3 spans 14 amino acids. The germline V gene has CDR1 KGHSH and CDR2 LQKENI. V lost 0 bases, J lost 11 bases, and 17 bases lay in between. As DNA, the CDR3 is TGTGCCAGCTCACCACCTTCTCAGGGAAGCGCAAAGTACTTC. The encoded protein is CASSPPSQGSAKYF.

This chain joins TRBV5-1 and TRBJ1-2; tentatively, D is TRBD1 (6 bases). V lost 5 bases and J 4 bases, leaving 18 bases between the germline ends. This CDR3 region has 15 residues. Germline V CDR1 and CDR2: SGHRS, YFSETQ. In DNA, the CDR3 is TGCGCCAGCAGGTTCAGGGGCGCCGTGGGCTATGGCTACACCTTC. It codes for CASRFRGAVGYGYTF.

As DNA, the CDR3 is TGTGCCAGCAGTCCACTATTACGGGCTCAAGAGACCCAGTACTTC. It translates to CASSPLLRAQETQYF. The V call is TRBV28, the J call TRBJ2-5; D ambiguous. The CDR3 is made up of 15 amino acids. Per germline, CDR1 MDHEN and CDR2 SYDVKM. V shed 5 bases and J shed 2 bases, with 15 bases lying between them.

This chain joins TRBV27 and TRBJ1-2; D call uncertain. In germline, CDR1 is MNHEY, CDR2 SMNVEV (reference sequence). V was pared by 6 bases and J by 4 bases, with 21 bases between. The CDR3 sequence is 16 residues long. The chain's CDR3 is CASRPRRFKVGYGYTF. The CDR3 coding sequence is TGTGCCAGCAGACCCCGACGTTTCAAGGTAGGCTATGGCTACACCTTC.

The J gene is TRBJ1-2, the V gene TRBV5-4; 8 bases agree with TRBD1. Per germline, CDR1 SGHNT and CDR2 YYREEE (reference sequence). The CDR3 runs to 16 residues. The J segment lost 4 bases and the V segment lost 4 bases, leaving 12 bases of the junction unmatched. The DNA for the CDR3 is TGTGCCAGCAGCCAAGACAGGGGAGAGGGGATCTATGGCTACACCTTC. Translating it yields CASSQDRGEGIYGYTF.

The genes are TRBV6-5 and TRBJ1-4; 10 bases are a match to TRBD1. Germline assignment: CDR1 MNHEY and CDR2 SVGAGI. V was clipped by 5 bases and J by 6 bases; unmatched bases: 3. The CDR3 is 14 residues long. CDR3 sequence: CASSRDRGDEKLFF. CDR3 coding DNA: TGTGCCAGCAGTCGGGACAGGGGCGATGAAAAACTGTTTTTT.

The CDR3 region is CASSERGPNYGYTF. For the CDR3, the DNA is TGTGCCAGCAGTGAACGCGGACCTAACTATGGCTACACCTTC. V usage is TRBV2 and J usage is TRBJ1-2, with D uncertain. V shed 2 bases and J shed 0 bases, with 7 bases lying between them. CDR3 length: 14 amino acids. The germline CDR1 and CDR2 sequences are SNHLY and FYNNEI.

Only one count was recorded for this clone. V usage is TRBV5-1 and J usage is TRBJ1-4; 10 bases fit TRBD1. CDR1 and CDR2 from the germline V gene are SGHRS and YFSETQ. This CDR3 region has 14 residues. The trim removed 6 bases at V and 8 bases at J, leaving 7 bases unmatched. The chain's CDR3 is CASTTGQGYEKLFF. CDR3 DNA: TGCGCCAGCACCACGGGACAGGGGTACGAAAAACTGTTTTTT. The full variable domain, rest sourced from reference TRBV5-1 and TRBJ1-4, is KAGVTQTPRYLIKTRGQQVTLSCSPISGHRSVSWYQQTPGQGLQFLFEYFSETQRNKGNFPGRFSGRQFSNSRSEMNVSTLELGDSALYLCASTTGQGYEKLFFGSGTQLSVL.

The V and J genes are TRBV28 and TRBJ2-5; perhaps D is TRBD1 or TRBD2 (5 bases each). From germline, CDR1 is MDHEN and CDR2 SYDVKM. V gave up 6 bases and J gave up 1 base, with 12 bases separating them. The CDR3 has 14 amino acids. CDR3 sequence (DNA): TGTGCCAGCAGAGGGGCGGACTTCCAAGAGACCCAGTACTTC. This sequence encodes CASRGADFQETQYF.

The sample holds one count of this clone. CDR3 amino acids: CASSLNLGARGNTIYF. The CDR3 DNA reads as TGTGCCAGCAGCTTAAATCTGGGGGCGAGGGGAAACACCATATATTTT. V is TRBV11-2 and J is TRBJ1-3; a possible D gene is TRBD1 (6 bases). Germline CDR1 and CDR2: SGHAT and FQNNGV. V was pared by 2 bases and J by 4 bases, with 15 bases between. The CDR3 contains 16 residues. The full variable domain, its missing parts supplied by reference TRBV11-2 and TRBJ1-3, is EAGVAQSPRYKIIEKRQSVAFWCNPISGHATLYWYQQILGQGPKLLIQFQNNGVVDDSQLPKDRFSAERLKGVDSTLKIQPAKLEDSAVYLCASSLNLGARGNTIYFGEGSWLTVV.

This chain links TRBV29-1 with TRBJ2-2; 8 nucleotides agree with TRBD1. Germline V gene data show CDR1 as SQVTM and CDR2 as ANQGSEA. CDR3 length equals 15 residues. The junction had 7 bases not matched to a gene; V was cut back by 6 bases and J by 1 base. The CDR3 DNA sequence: TGCAGCGTCGGACCCGGGACAGGGAACACCGGGGAGCTGTTTTTT. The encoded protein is CSVGPGTGNTGELFF.

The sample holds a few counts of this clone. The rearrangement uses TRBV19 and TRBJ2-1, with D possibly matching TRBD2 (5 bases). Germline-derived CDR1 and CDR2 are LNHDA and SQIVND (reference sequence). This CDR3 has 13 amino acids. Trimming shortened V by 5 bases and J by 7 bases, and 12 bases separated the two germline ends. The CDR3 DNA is TGTGCCAGTAGTCTCGGACCGGGGAATGAGCAGTTCTTC. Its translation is CASSLGPGNEQFF.

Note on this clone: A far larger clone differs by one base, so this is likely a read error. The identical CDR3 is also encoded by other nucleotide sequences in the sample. Here the CDR3 DNA reads TGTGCCAGCAGCCAAGGGACTAGCGGTATGAAAGAGCAGTACTTC. It specifies CASSQGTSGMKEQYF. The chain links TRBV5-4 to TRBJ2-5, with 11 bases that match TRBD2. This CDR3 is 15 amino acids long. Per the germline V gene, CDR1 is SGHNT and CDR2 is YYREEE (reference sequence). V shed 4 bases and J 11 bases; nucleotides not matched to a gene: 13. The full variable domain, its missing parts supplied by reference TRBV5-4 and TRBJ2-5, is ETGVTQSPTHLIKTRGQQVTLRCSSQSGHNTVSWYQQALGQGPQFIFQYYREEENGRGNFPPRFSGLQFPNYSSELNVNALELDDSALYLCASSQGTSGMKEQYFGPGTRLLVL.